This T cell receptor (beta chain) was obtained from a study of cytomegalovirus exposure and HLA in healthy donors (dated by TCRdb to the late 2010s). Looking at the study overall: An earlier analysis of roughly 610 of the donors reported about 280 Gb of sequence data and around 120 million unique TCR beta sequences obtained from approximately 180 million T cells. Every repertoire in the discovery cohort had been generated on one and the same sequencing platform. Along with the roughly 610-subject first cohort, a separate validation cohort of over a hundred different subjects was used. An earlier analysis of 587 of the donors used high-throughput TCR beta sequencing to judge whether each TCR beta V gene segment behaved as functional or pseudogenic. The aim of the study was to test whether cataloging public T cell receptors could identify signatures of past pathogen exposure. The study combined high-throughput TCR immunosequencing, statistical association of individual TCRs with disease status, and machine learning to predict cytomegalovirus infection status. Both class I and class II loci were covered by HLA typing, at four-digit resolution. Across some 400 genotyped donors of the cohort, an average of about 220,000 unique TCR beta nucleotide sequences per donor were sequenced, and approximately 17% of those sequences were non-productive. Typing coverage differed by locus: A, B, C, DRB1 and DQB1 were typed in about 629-640 donors, DQA1 in about 510, DPA1 in over 600, and DPB1 in 472. Of the roughly 400 genotyped donors, about 80% fell in the genetic ancestry cluster associated with self-reported Caucasian donors. Several DR-DQ haplotypes were handled as single units for association and clustering because linkage in the cohort was strong. In the later analysis, no new phenotypic data were used to find candidate immune exposures; instead, reliance was placed on TCR beta sequences and their occurrence across donors. An early release covering 500 to 750 HLA-typed donors comprised about 300 gigabases of sequencing data and tens of millions of unique TCR sequences. A later analysis re-analyzed previously published TCR beta repertoires from roughly 630 donors and added high-resolution HLA genotyping to study TCR occurrence patterns. In a later genetic analysis, genome-wide SNP genotypes for 398 of the 666 donors were used, and that subset was treated as a discovery cohort. Using immunosequencing, the study profiled T cell repertoires from around 680 subjects and related those repertoires to cytomegalovirus serostatus. Alongside the repertoire data, information on donor age, sex, ethnicity and CMV serostatus was compiled. Study-wide conclusions, independent of this receptor: V-gene and J-gene trimming of TCR beta chains was associated with a missense DCLRE1C variant in a later genetic analysis, and the association was replicated in an independent cohort. Broadly in line with IMGT annotations, most TCR beta V segments showed up in productive rearrangements about 87% or about 30% of the time in an earlier analysis of approximately 640 of the donors. A later analysis associated about 17,000 TCR beta sequences with specific HLA alleles at a false discovery rate of 0.05. Over 15 rarely observed V segments, including chromosome 9 orphons, were excluded from the earlier analysis of a few hundred of the donors because counts were too low. The sequencing pipeline was judged likely to have produced a cluster of highly shared sequence variants as a technical artifact. CMV serostatus was the only immune exposure information available for the cohort. In a later analysis, HLA-associated TCR beta chains were found to be more clonally expanded and to have lower generation probabilities than equally common non-associated chains. Only TCR beta chains were sequenced in this cohort, and the absence of alpha or paired-chain data limited detectable features. According to a later genetic analysis, donors in an Asian-associated ancestry cluster had fewer N-insertions in productive TCRs than the approximately 670-donor mean. It was suggested by the authors that the approach could potentially be generalized to other disease states and immunological phenotypes. According to a later analysis, parvovirus B19, influenza, CMV and Epstein-Barr virus appeared linked to several top co-occurrence clusters. When HLA alleles, especially DR and DQ, strongly co-occurred, attributing TCR associations to individual alleles was difficult. A few of the identified cytomegalovirus-associated TCR beta chains were confirmed in vitro to be specific for cytomegalovirus antigens. Some IMGT-functional V segments, including TRBV6-2 and TRBV6-3, could not be distinguished by the 87-base-pair reads and were therefore excluded. According to a later analysis, TCR association rates differed among HLA loci, with DRB1 alleles showing the most associated TCRs and HLA-C alleles showing the fewest. Linkage disequilibrium might explain the correlated functional status among segregating V segments, but an unknown experimental factor could not be excluded. Because HLA typing was unavailable for some donors at each locus, only the typed subset was used in association tests. Most TCR sequences were observed very rarely across donors, whereas some public TCRs were present in many individuals. The presence/absence analyses assumed that sequencing depth was roughly uniform across donors, and that assumption may not be true. A total of 150 to 200 TCR beta chains were listed by the study as associated with cytomegalovirus. A further reported finding was that TCR beta sequences accurately predicted the HLA-A and HLA-B alleles for most subjects in the first cohort. A later analysis found that most CMV-associated TCR beta chains appeared HLA-restricted, with HLA associations seemingly driven largely by CMV exposure. In both the original and validation cohorts, the classifier was reported to diagnose cytomegalovirus status with high specificity and sensitivity.

Spanning cysteine to phenylalanine, the CDR3 consists of 15 amino acids. The DNA shown is the 45-base CDR3, in frame from base 1. CDR1 and CDR2, per the germline V gene (reference sequence), are GTSNPN and SVGIG. The germline V end is reduced by 3 bases and the J end by 5 bases; junction bases left unmatched: 7. As concerns this clone: The specificity of this receptor is unknown. Within one base of it there is no much larger clone, and no base qualities were kept.

In total, approximately 700 healthy bone marrow donors made up the cohort. At the time of sampling, all cohort members were nominally healthy, though unrecorded immune exposures were likely present. The donor was CMV seronegative and belonged to the group of roughly 330 seronegative cohort members. Each donor provided a peripheral blood sample, and peripheral blood mononuclear cells were used for TCR beta sequencing. The Qiagen DNeasy Blood Extraction Kit was used to extract genomic DNA from the blood cell samples. The receptor library was made with the immunoSEQ multiplex PCR assay. For the multiplex PCR, a mixture combining 60 forward primers for TCR Vbeta segments and 13 reverse primers for TCR Jbeta segments was used. The CDR3 region of rearranged TCR beta genes was amplified from genomic DNA by a multiplex PCR assay. The Illumina HiSeq System was used to sequence the amplified TCR beta libraries as 87-base-pair reads. The study's processing was this. A later analysis counted tens of millions of unique TCR beta chains across the 666 repertoires, and 10 million to 11 million of these chains were shared by at least two donors. To remove PCR and sequencing errors, raw reads were error-corrected and collapsed into unique sequences using a nearest-neighbor algorithm that merged closely related sequences. To assign V, D and J gene segments, CDR3 sequences were aligned to IMGT reference sequences. For a sequence to be retained, at least a six-nucleotide match to both a V gene segment and a J gene segment was required. A rearrangement counted as productive if the CDR3 had no stop codons and remained in frame with V and J, and every other rearrangement counted as non-productive. CDR3 was defined according to IMGT convention as the region running from the second conserved V-encoded cysteine to the conserved J-encoded phenylalanine. The earlier analysis of approximately 500 of the donors excluded sequences that lacked an unambiguous match to a single V gene segment. In an earlier analysis of 587 of the donors, V segments were called functional above 56.7% productive rearrangements and were called segregating when the between-donor standard deviation exceeded 5%. A statistical classification framework was developed to diagnose cytomegalovirus status using the catalog of TCR beta chain sequences. A later analysis assigned V and J genes by comparing TCR nucleotide sequences with IMGT/GENE-DB human TR gene sequences. The TCRdist pipeline was used in a later analysis to assign CDR3 sequences and most-parsimonious VDJ recombination scenarios. In a later analysis, each TCR beta chain was defined by its CDR3 amino acid sequence together with its V-gene family, and reads without a unique V-gene family were excluded. To address suspected cross-contamination and a sequencing artifact, a later analysis removed approximately 600 highly shared, low-generation-probability nucleotide sequences. A later analysis calculated a clonal expansion index for each public chain from normalized within-repertoire ranks of inferred template counts. A later analysis computed generation probabilities with a VDJ recombination model fitted to out-of-frame rearrangements, and checked the results against IGoR. Hypergeometric tests were used in a later analysis to score TCR-TCR, TCR-HLA and TCR-CMV co-occurrence, with a repertoire-size bias correction applied to the TCR pairs. To estimate false discovery rates, a later analysis permuted the HLA or CMV assignments 20 times. In a later analysis, co-occurring TCRs were grouped with DBSCAN, and TCRdist sequence similarity was added when clustering was performed within HLA-allele-positive subsets. Repertoires with fewer than 30,000 or more than 120,000 public chains, plus five repertoires with anomalous nucleotide sharing, were excluded from co-occurrence clustering. TCRdb retrieved this table from immuneACCESS and kept in-frame rearrangements only. Not all clones are present; in checked studies, unresolved V genes account for under half, and no reason is known for the remainder. D and trimming come from the DNA, and the V and J calls and clone size come from that table. The sample profile shows tens of thousands of clones; more than 80% of them were found once. Approximately 2.3% of the sample is taken by the ten largest.

The source of this sequence is a man between 18 and 35 years old in good health and CMV-seronegative. The chain couples TRBV30 to TRBJ2-1, with 10 bases aligning to TRBD2. The specimen was PBMCs. The CDR3 is CAWRQAGGPHNEQFF. The sequence in DNA is TGTGCCTGGAGGCAAGCGGGAGGGCCTCACAATGAGCAGTTCTTC.